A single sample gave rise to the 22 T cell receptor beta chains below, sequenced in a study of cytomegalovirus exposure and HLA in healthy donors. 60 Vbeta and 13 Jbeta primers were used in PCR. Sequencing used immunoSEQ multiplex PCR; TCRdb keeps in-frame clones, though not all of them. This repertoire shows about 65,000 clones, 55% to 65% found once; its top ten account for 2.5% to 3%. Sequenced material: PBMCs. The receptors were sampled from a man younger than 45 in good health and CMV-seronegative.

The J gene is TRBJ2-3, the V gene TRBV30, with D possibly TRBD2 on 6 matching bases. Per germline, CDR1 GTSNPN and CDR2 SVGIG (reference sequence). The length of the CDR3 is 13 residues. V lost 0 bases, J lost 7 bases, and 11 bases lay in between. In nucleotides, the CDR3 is TGTGCCTGGAGTGTAGGGGCGGGGAATACGCAGTATTTT. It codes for CAWSVGAGNTQYF.

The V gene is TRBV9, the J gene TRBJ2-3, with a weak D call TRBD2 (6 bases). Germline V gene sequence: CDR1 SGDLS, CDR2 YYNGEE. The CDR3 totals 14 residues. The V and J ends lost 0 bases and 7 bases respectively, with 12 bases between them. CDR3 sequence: CASSVVERGNTQYF. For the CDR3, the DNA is TGTGCCAGCAGCGTAGTAGAACGGGGGAATACGCAGTATTTT.

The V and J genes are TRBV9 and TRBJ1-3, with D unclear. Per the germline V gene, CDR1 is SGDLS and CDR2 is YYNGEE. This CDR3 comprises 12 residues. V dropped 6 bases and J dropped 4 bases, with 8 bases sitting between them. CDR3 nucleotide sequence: TGTGCCAGCAACCAGTTGGGAAACACCATATATTTT. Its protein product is CASNQLGNTIYF.

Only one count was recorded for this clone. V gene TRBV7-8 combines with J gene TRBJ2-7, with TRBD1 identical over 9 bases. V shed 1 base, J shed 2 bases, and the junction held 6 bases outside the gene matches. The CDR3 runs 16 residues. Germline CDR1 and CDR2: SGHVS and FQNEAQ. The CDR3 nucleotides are TGTGCCAGCAGCTTAGGAGGGACAGGGATCCCCTACGAGCAGTACTTC. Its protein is CASSLGGTGIPYEQYF.

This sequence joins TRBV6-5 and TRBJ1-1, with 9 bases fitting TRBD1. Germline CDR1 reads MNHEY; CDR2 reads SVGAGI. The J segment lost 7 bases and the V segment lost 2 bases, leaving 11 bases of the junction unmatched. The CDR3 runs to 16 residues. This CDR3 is CASSYPKQGALSEAFF. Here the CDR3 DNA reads TGTGCCAGCAGTTACCCAAAACAGGGGGCGCTGAGTGAAGCTTTCTTT.

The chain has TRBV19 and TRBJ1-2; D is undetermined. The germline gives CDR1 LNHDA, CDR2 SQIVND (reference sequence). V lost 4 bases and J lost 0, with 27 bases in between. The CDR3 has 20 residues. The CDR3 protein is CASSTGRVEWTRTSNYGYTF. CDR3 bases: TGTGCCAGTAGTACTGGGAGGGTTGAATGGACGAGGACCTCTAACTATGGCTACACCTTC.

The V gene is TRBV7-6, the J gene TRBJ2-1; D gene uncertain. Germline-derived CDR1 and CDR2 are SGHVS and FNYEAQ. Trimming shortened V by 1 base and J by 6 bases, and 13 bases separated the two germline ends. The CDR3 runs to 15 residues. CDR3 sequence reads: CASSLDWWRGNEQFF. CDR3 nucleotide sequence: TGTGCCAGCAGCTTAGACTGGTGGAGAGGCAATGAGCAGTTCTTC.

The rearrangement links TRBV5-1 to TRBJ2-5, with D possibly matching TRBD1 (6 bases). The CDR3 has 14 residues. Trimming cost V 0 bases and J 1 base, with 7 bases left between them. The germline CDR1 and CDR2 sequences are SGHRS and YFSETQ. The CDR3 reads CASSLGQVQETQYF. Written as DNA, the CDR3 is TGCGCCAGCAGCTTGGGACAGGTCCAAGAGACCCAGTACTTC.

This CDR3 reads CASRSSGKNYGYTF. CDR3 coding DNA: TGTGCCAGCAGATCCTCGGGAAAAAACTATGGCTACACCTTC. The gene calls are TRBV13 and TRBJ1-2; D gene ambiguous. This CDR3 has 14 amino acids. Trimming cost V 6 bases and J 2 bases, with 13 bases left between them. Germline CDR1 PRHDT, CDR2 FYEKMQ (reference sequence).

The CDR3 sequence: CASSQAAGQRVYGYTF. The CDR3 coding sequence is TGCGCCAGCAGCCAAGCCGCCGGACAGAGGGTCTATGGCTACACCTTC. The chain has TRBV4-1 and TRBJ1-2; tentatively, D is TRBD1 (6 bases). Trimming took off 1 base at V and 4 bases at J, with 16 bases between the two ends. CDR3 length equals 16 residues. Germline V gene lookup returns CDR1 MGHRA and CDR2 YSYEKL.

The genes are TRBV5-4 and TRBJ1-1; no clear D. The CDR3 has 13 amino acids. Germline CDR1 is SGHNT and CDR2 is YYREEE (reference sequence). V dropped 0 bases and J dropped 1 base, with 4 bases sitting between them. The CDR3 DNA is TGTGCCAGCAGCTTGGACAGGAACACTGAAGCTTTCTTT. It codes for CASSLDRNTEAFF.

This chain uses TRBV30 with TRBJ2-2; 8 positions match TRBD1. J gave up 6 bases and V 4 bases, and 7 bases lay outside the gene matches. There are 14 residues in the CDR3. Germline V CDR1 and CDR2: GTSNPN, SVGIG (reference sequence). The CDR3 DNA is TGTGCCTGGATGGACAGGGCGTTCGCCGGGGAGCTGTTTTTT. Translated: CAWMDRAFAGELFF. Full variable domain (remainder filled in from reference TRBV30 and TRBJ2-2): SQTIHQWPATLVQPVGSPLSLECTVEGTSNPNLYWYRQAAGRGLQLLFYSVGIGQISSEVPQNLSASRPQDRQFILSSKKLLLSDSGFYLCAWMDRAFAGELFFGEGSRLTVL.

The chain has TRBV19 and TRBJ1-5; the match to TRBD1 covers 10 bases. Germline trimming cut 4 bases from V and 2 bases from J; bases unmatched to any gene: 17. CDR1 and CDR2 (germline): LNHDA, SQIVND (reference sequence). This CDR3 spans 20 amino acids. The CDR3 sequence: CASSTFNRTGGTMGNQPQHF. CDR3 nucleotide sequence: TGTGCCAGTAGTACCTTCAATAGGACAGGGGGTACAATGGGCAATCAGCCCCAGCATTTT.

CDR3 sequence: CASSLGGGEVGYTF. The CDR3 region has the DNA TGTGCCAGCAGCTTAGGGGGCGGGGAGGTAGGCTACACCTTC. The chain employs TRBV7-2 and TRBJ1-2, with D possibly being TRBD1 (5 bases). V shed 1 base and J shed 8 bases, with 14 bases lying between them. In germline, CDR1 is SGHTA, CDR2 FQGNSA. The CDR3 spans 14 residues. Variable domain in full (rest from reference TRBV7-2 and TRBJ1-2): GAGVSQSPSNKVTEKGKDVELRCDPISGHTALYWYRQSLGQGLEFLIYFQGNSAPDKSGLPSDRFSAERTGGSVSTLTIQRTQQEDSAVYLCASSLGGGEVGYTFGSGTRLTVV.

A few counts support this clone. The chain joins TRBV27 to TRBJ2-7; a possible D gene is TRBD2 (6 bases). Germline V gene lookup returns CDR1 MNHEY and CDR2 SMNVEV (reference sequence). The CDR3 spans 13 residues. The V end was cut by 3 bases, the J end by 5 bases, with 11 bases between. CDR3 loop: CASSLGGTNEQYF. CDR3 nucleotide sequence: TGTGCCAGCAGTTTGGGGGGTACCAACGAGCAGTACTTC.

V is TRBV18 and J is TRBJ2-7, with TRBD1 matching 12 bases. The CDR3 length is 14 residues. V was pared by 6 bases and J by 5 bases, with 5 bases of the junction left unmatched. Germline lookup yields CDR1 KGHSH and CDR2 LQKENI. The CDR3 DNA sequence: TGTGCCAGCTCGCCGGGACAGGGGGCCCACGAGCAGTACTTC. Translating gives CASSPGQGAHEQYF.

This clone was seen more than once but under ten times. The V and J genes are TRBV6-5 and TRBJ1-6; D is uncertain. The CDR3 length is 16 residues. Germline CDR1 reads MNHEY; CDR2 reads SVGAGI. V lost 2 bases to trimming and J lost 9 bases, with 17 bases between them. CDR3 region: CASSYDGPGTGSPLHF. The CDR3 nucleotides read TGTGCCAGCAGTTACGATGGTCCGGGAACCGGTTCACCCCTCCACTTT.

The DNA for the CDR3 is TGTGCCAGTAGTATCGGGGAATCACCCCTCCACTTT. Its protein product is CASSIGESPLHF. The chain couples TRBV19 to TRBJ1-6; the D is unclear. The CDR3 length is 12 residues. Germline values: CDR1 LNHDA, CDR2 SQIVND (reference sequence). The V end lost 3 bases, the J end lost 10 bases, and 7 bases lay between the germline ends.

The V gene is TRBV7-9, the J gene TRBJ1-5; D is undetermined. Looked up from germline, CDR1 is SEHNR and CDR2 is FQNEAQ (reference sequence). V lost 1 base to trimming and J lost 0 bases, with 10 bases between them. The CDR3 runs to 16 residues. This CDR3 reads CASSLGGQPSNQPQHF. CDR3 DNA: TGTGCCAGCAGCTTAGGCGGCCAGCCTAGCAATCAGCCCCAGCATTTT.

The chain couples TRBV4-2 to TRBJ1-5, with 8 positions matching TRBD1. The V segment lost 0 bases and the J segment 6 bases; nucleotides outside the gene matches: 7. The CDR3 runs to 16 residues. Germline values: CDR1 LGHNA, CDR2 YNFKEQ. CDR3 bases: TGTGCCAGCAGCCAAGACGACTACAGGGGGACTCAGCCCCAGCATTTT. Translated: CASSQDDYRGTQPQHF.

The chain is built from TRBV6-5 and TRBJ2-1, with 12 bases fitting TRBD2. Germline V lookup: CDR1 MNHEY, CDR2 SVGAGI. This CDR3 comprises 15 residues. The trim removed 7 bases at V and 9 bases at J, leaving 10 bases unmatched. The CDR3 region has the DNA TGTGCCAGCACTCCTGGACTAGCGGGGATGGTTGAGCAGTTCTTC. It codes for CASTPGLAGMVEQFF.

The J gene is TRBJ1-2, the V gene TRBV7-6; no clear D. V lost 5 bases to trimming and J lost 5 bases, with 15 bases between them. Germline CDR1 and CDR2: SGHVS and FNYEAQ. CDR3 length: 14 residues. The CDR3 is CASSPRSRGYGYTF. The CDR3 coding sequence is TGTGCCAGCAGCCCGCGGAGCAGAGGGTATGGCTACACCTTC.